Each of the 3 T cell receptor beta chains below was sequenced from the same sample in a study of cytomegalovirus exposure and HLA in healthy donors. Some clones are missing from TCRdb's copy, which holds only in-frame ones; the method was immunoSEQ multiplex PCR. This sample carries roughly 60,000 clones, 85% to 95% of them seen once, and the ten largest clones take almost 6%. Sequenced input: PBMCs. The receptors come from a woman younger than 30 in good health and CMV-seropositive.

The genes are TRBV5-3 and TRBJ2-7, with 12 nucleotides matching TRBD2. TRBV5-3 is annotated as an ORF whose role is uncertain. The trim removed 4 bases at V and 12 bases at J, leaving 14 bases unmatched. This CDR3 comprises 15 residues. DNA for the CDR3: TGTGCCAGAAGCCGGCCACTAGCGGGAGGTCTAAACAGGTACTTC. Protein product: CARSRPLAGGLNRYF.

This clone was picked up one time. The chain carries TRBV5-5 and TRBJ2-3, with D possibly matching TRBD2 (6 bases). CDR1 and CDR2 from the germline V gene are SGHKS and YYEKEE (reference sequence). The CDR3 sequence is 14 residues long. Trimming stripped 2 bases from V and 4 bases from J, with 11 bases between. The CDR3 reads CASSLWREADTQYF. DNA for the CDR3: TGTGCCAGCAGCTTATGGAGGGAGGCAGATACGCAGTATTTT.

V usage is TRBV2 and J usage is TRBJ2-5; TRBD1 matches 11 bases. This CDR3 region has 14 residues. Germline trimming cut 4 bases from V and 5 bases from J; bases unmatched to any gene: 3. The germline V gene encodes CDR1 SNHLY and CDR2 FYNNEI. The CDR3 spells CASSGTGGSETQYF. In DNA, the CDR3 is TGTGCCAGCAGTGGGACAGGGGGCTCGGAGACCCAGTACTTC.